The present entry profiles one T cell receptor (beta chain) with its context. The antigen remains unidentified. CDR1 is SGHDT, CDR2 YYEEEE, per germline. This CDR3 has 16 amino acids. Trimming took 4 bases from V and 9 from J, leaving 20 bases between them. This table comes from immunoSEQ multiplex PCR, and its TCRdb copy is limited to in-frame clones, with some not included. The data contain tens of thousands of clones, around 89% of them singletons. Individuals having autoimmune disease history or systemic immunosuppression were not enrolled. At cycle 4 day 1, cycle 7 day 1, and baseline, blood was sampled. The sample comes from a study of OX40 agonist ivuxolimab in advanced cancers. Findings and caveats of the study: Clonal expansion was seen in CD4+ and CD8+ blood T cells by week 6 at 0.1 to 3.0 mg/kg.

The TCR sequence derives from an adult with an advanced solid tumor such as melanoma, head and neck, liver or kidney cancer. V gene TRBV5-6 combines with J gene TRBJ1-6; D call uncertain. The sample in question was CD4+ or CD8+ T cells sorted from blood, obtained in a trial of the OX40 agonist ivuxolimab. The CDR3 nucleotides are TGTGCCAGCAGCCTACTGGGCCCGACTAGGGTTTCACCCCTCCACTTT. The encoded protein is CASSLLGPTRVSPLHF. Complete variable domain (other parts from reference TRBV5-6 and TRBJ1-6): DAGVTQSPTHLIKTRGQQVTLRCSPKSGHDTVSWYQQALGQGPQFIFQYYEEEERQRGNFPDRFSGHQFPNYSSELNVNALLLGDSALYLCASSLLGPTRVSPLHFGNGTRLTVT.